This TCR beta chain came from a study of long-term antiretroviral therapy in people with HIV. Losses at the gene ends were 4 bases for V and 1 base for J; bases not matched to a gene: 13. Germline V CDR1 and CDR2: SGHDN, FVKESK. The CDR3 consists of 18 residues. Version v3.0 of the immunoSEQ assay ran at survey level. Profiling relied on immunoSEQ multiplex PCR, and the TCRdb table lists in-frame clones only, not all of them. Found here are under 30,000 clones, about 85% of them singletons; the top ten hold around 8.3%. The TCR sequence derives from a man aged 40-49 years with HIV. The chain recombines TRBV14 with TRBJ1-1; 9 bases are a match to TRBD1. This specimen was unsorted PBMCs, taken 3 years after starting antiretroviral therapy. The CDR3 spells CASSPQMTGGEGNTEAFF. The DNA of the CDR3 is TGTGCCAGCAGCCCCCAGATGACAGGGGGAGAGGGGAACACTGAAGCTTTCTTT.